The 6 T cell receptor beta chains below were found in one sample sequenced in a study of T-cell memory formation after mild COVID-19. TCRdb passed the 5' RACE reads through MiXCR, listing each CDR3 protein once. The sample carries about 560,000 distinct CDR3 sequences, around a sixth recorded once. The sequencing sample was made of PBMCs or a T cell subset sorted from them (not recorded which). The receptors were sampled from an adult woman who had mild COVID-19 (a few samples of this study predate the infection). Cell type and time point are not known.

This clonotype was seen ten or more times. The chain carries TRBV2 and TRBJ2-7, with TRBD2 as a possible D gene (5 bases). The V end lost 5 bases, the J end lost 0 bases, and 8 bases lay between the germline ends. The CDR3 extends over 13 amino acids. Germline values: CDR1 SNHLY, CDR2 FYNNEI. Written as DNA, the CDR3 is TGTGCCAGCAGTAGGCGGGCCTCCTACGAGCAGTACTTC. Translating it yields CASSRRASYEQYF. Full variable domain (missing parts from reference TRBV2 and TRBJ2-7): EPEVTQTPSHQVTQMGQEVILRCVPISNHLYFYWYRQILGQKVEFLVSFYNNEISEKSEIFDDQFSVERPDGSNFTLKIRSTKLEDSAMYFCASSRRASYEQYFGPGTRLTVT.

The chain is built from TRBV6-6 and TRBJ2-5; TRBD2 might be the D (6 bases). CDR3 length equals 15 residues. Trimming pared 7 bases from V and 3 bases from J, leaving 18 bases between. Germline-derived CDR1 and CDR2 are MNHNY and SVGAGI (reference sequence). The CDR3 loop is CASTNPGVLKETQYF. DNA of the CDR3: TGTGCCAGCACAAACCCGGGGGTACTCAAAGAGACCCAGTACTTC.

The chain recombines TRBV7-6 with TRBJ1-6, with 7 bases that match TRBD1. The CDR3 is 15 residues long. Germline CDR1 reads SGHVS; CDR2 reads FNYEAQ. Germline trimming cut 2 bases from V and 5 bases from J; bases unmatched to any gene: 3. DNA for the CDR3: TGTGCCAGCAGCTTACGGGGACAGAATAATTCACCCCTCCACTTT. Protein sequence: CASSLRGQNNSPLHF. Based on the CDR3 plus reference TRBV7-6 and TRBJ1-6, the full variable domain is GAGVSQSPRYKVTKRGQDVALRCDPISGHVSLYWYRQALGQGPEFLTYFNYEAQQDKSGLPNDRFSAERPEGSISTLTIQRTEQRDSAMYRCASSLRGQNNSPLHFGNGTRLTVT.

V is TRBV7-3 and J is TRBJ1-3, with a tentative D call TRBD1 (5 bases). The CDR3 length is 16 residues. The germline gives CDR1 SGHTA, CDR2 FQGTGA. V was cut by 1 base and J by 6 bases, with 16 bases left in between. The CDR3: CASSLRAPGRENTIYF. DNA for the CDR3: TGTGCCAGCAGCTTAAGGGCCCCAGGGAGAGAAAACACCATATATTTT.

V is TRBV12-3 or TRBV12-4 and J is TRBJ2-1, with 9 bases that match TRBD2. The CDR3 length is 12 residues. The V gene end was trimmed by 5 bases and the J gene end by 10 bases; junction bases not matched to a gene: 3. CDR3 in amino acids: CASSSGLAEQFF. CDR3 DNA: TGTGCCAGCAGTAGCGGACTAGCGGAGCAGTTCTTC.

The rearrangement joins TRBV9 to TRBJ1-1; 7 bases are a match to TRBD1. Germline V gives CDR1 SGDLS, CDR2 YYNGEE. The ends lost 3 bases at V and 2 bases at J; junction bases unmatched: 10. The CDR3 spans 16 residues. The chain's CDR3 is CASSAGTVATNTEAFF. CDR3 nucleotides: TGTGCCAGCAGCGCTGGGACAGTAGCTACTAACACTGAAGCTTTCTTT. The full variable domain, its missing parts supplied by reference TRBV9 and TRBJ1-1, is DSGVTQTPKHLITATGQRVTLRCSPRSGDLSVYWYQQSLDQGLQFLIQYYNGEERAKGNILERFSAQQFPDLHSELNLSSLELGDSALYFCASSAGTVATNTEAFFGQGTRLTVV.